Each of the 29 T cell receptor beta chains below was sequenced from the same sample in a study of shared clonotypes between healthy human individuals. The repertoire was sequenced with immunoSEQ multiplex PCR; TCRdb's copy has only in-frame clones and lacks some. The table includes nearly 1 million clones, approximately 80% detected once. Sequencing was carried out using memory CD4+ T cells sorted from blood. Noted subset: CD45RA-negative fraction. All receptors derive from a man aged 18 to 30 in good health.

The chain has TRBV18 and TRBJ2-1, with D hard to call. CDR1 and CDR2 (germline): KGHSH, LQKENI. There are 11 residues in the CDR3. The ends were cut back, 5 bases at V and 8 bases at J, with 7 bases in the middle. The CDR3: CASSILDEQFF. The CDR3 DNA reads TGTGCCAGCTCAATTCTGGATGAGCAGTTCTTC.

This clone was observed a few times. The J gene is TRBJ1-2, the V gene TRBV5-4, with a possible D match to TRBD1 (6 bases). Germline loops: CDR1 SGHNT, CDR2 YYREEE (reference sequence). The V end was cut by 4 bases, the J end by 5 bases, with 15 bases between. The CDR3 has 14 residues. The DNA for the CDR3 is TGTGCCAGCAGCCCCGCCAACAGGGAATATGGCTACACCTTC. Translating gives CASSPANREYGYTF.

J is TRBJ2-3 and V is TRBV6-5, with 7 bases that match TRBD1. V shed 5 bases, J shed 3 bases, and the junction held 2 bases outside the gene matches. The germline V gene encodes CDR1 MNHEY and CDR2 SVGAGI. The CDR3 length is 13 residues. CDR3 coding DNA: TGTGCCAGCAGTAAACAGGGGACAGATACGCAGTATTTT. Translation: CASSKQGTDTQYF.

V is TRBV2 and J is TRBJ2-2; 7 bases match TRBD1. J was trimmed by 6 bases and V by 6 bases; bases with no gene match: 10. The germline CDR1 and CDR2 sequences are SNHLY and FYNNEI. This CDR3 comprises 15 residues. The CDR3 DNA sequence: TGTGCCAGCAGACCCGGGACAGTTCTGGCCGGGGAGCTGTTTTTT. As protein: CASRPGTVLAGELFF.

The rearrangement joins TRBV30 to TRBJ2-2, with D uncertain. Germline V lookup: CDR1 GTSNPN, CDR2 SVGIG (reference sequence). Trimming removed 0 bases from V and 6 bases from J, with 5 bases in between. The CDR3 consists of 12 residues. CDR3 sequence (DNA): TGTGCCTGGAGTGTACGGCCCGGGGAGCTGTTTTTT. It yields the protein CAWSVRPGELFF.

The gene calls are TRBV28 and TRBJ2-7, with 8 bases identical to TRBD1. This CDR3 spans 13 amino acids. Germline values: CDR1 MDHEN, CDR2 SYDVKM. The V and J ends lost 2 bases and 9 bases, in that order; junction bases with no gene match: 6. As DNA, the CDR3 is TGTGCCAGCAGTTTACCCCAGGACAGGGCGCAGTACTTC. This sequence encodes CASSLPQDRAQYF. Full variable domain (outside the CDR3, taken from reference TRBV28 and TRBJ2-7): DVKVTQSSRYLVKRTGEKVFLECVQDMDHENMFWYRQDPGLGLRLIYFSYDVKMKEKGDIPEGYSVSREKKERFSLILESASTNQTSMYLCASSLPQDRAQYFGPGTRLTVT.

The rearrangement uses TRBV5-1 and TRBJ2-3; D unclear. Germline V gives CDR1 SGHRS, CDR2 YFSETQ. The CDR3 is made up of 14 amino acids. The V gene lost 0 bases and the J gene lost 7 bases, with 12 bases spanning the gap. Written as DNA, the CDR3 is TGCGCCAGCAGCTTGGTAGACGCTCCTTATACGCAGTATTTT. Encoded protein: CASSLVDAPYTQYF.

In its sample, this clone was seen a few times. V usage is TRBV5-1 and J usage is TRBJ2-6; no definite D call. The CDR3 is 17 amino acids. V was pared by 0 bases and J by 0 bases, with 10 bases between. Germline loops: CDR1 SGHRS, CDR2 YFSETQ. The CDR3 region is CASSLDGSNSGANVLTF. CDR3 DNA sequence: TGCGCCAGCAGCTTGGATGGATCCAACTCTGGGGCCAACGTCCTGACTTTC.

The J gene is TRBJ1-2, the V gene TRBV30, with a weak D call TRBD1 (5 bases). Trimming removed 2 bases from V and 7 bases from J, with 20 bases in between. From germline, CDR1 is GTSNPN and CDR2 SVGIG (reference sequence). The CDR3 has 15 residues. The DNA of the CDR3 is TGTGCCTGGAGTCCATCCGGGACCGTCGCGGGTGGCTACACCTTC. This sequence encodes CAWSPSGTVAGGYTF.

This chain links TRBV6-6 with TRBJ1-2; 7 positions agree with TRBD1. This CDR3 is built from 13 residues. Per germline, CDR1 MNHNY and CDR2 SVGAGI (reference sequence). The V and J ends lost 7 bases and 7 bases, in that order; junction bases with no gene match: 9. Here the CDR3 reads CASISTGLAGYTF. DNA of the CDR3: TGTGCCAGCATCTCGACAGGGTTGGCTGGCTACACCTTC.

The J gene is TRBJ2-7, the V gene TRBV25-1; D call uncertain. Trimming pared 1 base from V and 4 bases from J, leaving 8 bases between. This CDR3 is 13 amino acids long. Germline-derived CDR1 and CDR2 are MGHDK and SYGVNS. The CDR3 protein is CASSESRFYEQYF. The DNA for the CDR3 is TGTGCCAGCAGTGAATCGCGTTTTTACGAGCAGTACTTC.

Details on this clone: The identical CDR3 is also encoded by other nucleotide sequences in the sample. The chain links TRBV5-6 to TRBJ2-1, with D unclear. The CDR3 runs 11 residues. CDR1 SGHDT and CDR2 YYEEEE come from the germline V gene. Trimming left V 4 bases short and J 9 bases short, with 8 bases between. In DNA, the CDR3 is TGTGCCAGCAGCCTTAGTTTTGAGCAGTTCTTC. This translates into CASSLSFEQFF.

V is TRBV7-9 and J is TRBJ2-7; 10 bases are a match to TRBD1. The V and J ends lost 7 bases and 0 bases, in that order; junction bases with no gene match: 6. The germline CDR1 and CDR2 sequences are SEHNR and FQNEAQ (reference sequence). CDR3 length: 15 amino acids. The CDR3 nucleotides are TGTGCCAGCAATCCGGGACAGGGGTACTCCTACGAGCAGTACTTC. Residues: CASNPGQGYSYEQYF.

This chain joins TRBV19 and TRBJ1-5; D may be TRBD1 (6 bases). V gave up 5 bases and J gave up 0 bases, with 11 bases separating them. The CDR3 contains 15 residues. Per germline, CDR1 LNHDA and CDR2 SQIVND (reference sequence). CDR3 sequence (DNA): TGTGCCAGTAGTCAAACGGACAGTAGCAATCAGCCCCAGCATTTT. The encoded protein is CASSQTDSSNQPQHF.

The J gene is TRBJ2-5, the V gene TRBV30; a possible D gene is TRBD1 (5 bases). CDR1 and CDR2 (germline): GTSNPN, SVGIG (reference sequence). The CDR3 runs to 13 residues. Trimming took 4 bases from V and 2 from J, leaving 11 bases between them. For the CDR3, the DNA is TGTGCCTGGACCCAAGGGGTACAAGAGACCCAGTACTTC. Translation: CAWTQGVQETQYF.

The chain links TRBV27 to TRBJ2-7; no reliable D call. The V end lost 4 bases, the J end lost 4 bases, and 5 bases lay between the germline ends. The CDR3 runs to 11 residues. In germline, CDR1 is MNHEY, CDR2 SMNVEV (reference sequence). The CDR3 loop reads CASSSMYEQYF. CDR3 bases: TGTGCCAGCAGTTCCATGTACGAGCAGTACTTC.

Only a few counts were recorded for this clone. The rearrangement joins TRBV18 to TRBJ1-1; 9 nucleotides line up with TRBD1. Germline-derived CDR1 and CDR2 are KGHSH and LQKENI. V shed 0 bases and J 5 bases; nucleotides not matched to a gene: 10. The CDR3 is 17 residues long. The CDR3 DNA sequence: TGTGCCAGCTCACCACCGATTGGGACAGGGCTCGGGACTGAAGCTTTCTTT. It translates to CASSPPIGTGLGTEAFF.

Concerning this clone itself: The same CDR3 also results from other DNA sequences found in this sample. This chain joins TRBV13 and TRBJ1-1; D unresolved. V was clipped by 0 bases and J by 1 base, with 6 bases between them. From germline, CDR1 is PRHDT and CDR2 FYEKMQ (reference sequence). The CDR3 loop spans 14 amino acids. The CDR3 loop is CASSLGHTNTEAFF. The CDR3 DNA sequence: TGTGCCAGCAGCTTAGGGCACACGAACACTGAAGCTTTCTTT. Full variable domain (outside the CDR3, taken from reference TRBV13 and TRBJ1-1): AAGVIQSPRHLIKEKRETATLKCYPIPRHDTVYWYQQGPGQDPQFLISFYEKMQSDKGSIPDRFSAQQFSDYHSELNMSSLELGDSALYFCASSLGHTNTEAFFGQGTRLTVV.

The chain joins TRBV9 to TRBJ2-1, with 8 bases that match TRBD1. V trimming: 4 bases; J trimming: 11 bases; junction bases outside the gene matches: 8. CDR1 is SGDLS, CDR2 YYNGEE, per germline. The CDR3 is 13 residues long. The CDR3, as DNA: TGTGCCAGCAGCCCAACGCAGGGGGCCCAGCAGTTCTTC. It is translated as CASSPTQGAQQFF.

This chain's CDR3 is CASSEGVRANQETQYF. Written as DNA, the CDR3 is TGCGCCAGCAGCGAAGGGGTTCGGGCCAACCAAGAGACCCAGTACTTC. The J gene is TRBJ2-5, the V gene TRBV5-1; the D gene is possibly TRBD1 (5 bases). CDR1 is SGHRS, CDR2 YFSETQ, per germline. Between the trimmed V and J ends, which lost 4 bases and 0 bases, there was a span of 16 bases. The CDR3 is 16 residues long.

V and J are TRBV18 and TRBJ2-1, with TRBD1 matching 10 bases. With V trimmed by 3 bases and J by 9 bases, 8 bases remained unmatched. CDR3 length equals 15 residues. Germline CDR1 reads KGHSH; CDR2 reads LQKENI. CDR3 in DNA: TGTGCCAGCTCACCGGGGACAGGGGCGTGGGGTGAGCAGTTCTTC. Translated, it gives CASSPGTGAWGEQFF.

The CDR3 sequence: CASSYLPGNSPLHF. In DNA, the CDR3 is TGTGCCAGCAGCTACCTCCCAGGGAATTCACCCCTCCACTTT. V and J are TRBV21-1 and TRBJ1-6; the table's D call of TRBD1 was not tested on the DNA. TRBV21-1 is a listed pseudogene. There are 14 residues in the CDR3.

The V and J genes are TRBV11-3 and TRBJ2-2; a possible D gene is TRBD2 (6 bases). Germline CDR1 reads SGHNT; CDR2 reads YENEEA. The V and J ends lost 5 bases and 6 bases respectively, with 16 bases between them. The length of the CDR3 is 15 residues. CDR3 sequence (DNA): TGTGCCAGCAGCCCGACGGGAGCCGTCGCCGGGGAGCTGTTTTTT. This encodes CASSPTGAVAGELFF.

The V gene is TRBV30, the J gene TRBJ2-1; D may be TRBD2 (6 bases). The V end lost 2 bases, the J end lost 9 bases, and 14 bases lay between the germline ends. This CDR3 is 13 amino acids long. In germline, CDR1 is GTSNPN, CDR2 SVGIG (reference sequence). DNA of the CDR3: TGTGCCTGGAGTAGGGACTCCAACACTGAGCAGTTCTTC. This gives the protein CAWSRDSNTEQFF.

CDR3 loop: CASSLTGIGLDNEQYF. CDR3 DNA sequence: TGTGCCAGCAGCCTAACCGGGATAGGGTTAGATAACGAGCAGTACTTC. V is TRBV7-9 and J is TRBJ2-5; a possible D gene is TRBD2 (5 bases). The tail of the sequence fits TRBJ2-7 better, so the J call may be wrong. The CDR3 loop spans 16 amino acids. The germline V gene encodes CDR1 SEHNR and CDR2 FQNEAQ (reference sequence).

This sequence joins TRBV28 and TRBJ2-5; 9 positions agree with TRBD1. The ends lost 5 bases at V and 4 bases at J; junction bases unmatched: 8. Germline loops: CDR1 MDHEN, CDR2 SYDVKM. CDR3 length: 15 residues. CDR3 in DNA: TGTGCCAGCAGTACCACAGGGGGCGCGGCAGAGACCCAGTACTTC. It translates to CASSTTGGAAETQYF.

Only one count was recorded for this clone. The chain employs TRBV19 and TRBJ2-7, with a weak D call TRBD2 (6 bases). The length of the CDR3 is 17 residues. Germline CDR1 reads LNHDA; CDR2 reads SQIVND (reference sequence). V was cut by 5 bases and J by 4 bases, with 24 bases left in between. The CDR3 DNA is TGTGCCAGTAGTCCTTGGGGAGAGCGCGGTAGCGGATACGAGCAGTACTTC. Amino acid sequence: CASSPWGERGSGYEQYF. Full variable domain (outside the CDR3, taken from reference TRBV19 and TRBJ2-7): DGGITQSPKYLFRKEGQNVTLSCEQNLNHDAMYWYRQDPGQGLRLIYYSQIVNDFQKGDIAEGYSVSREKKESFPLTVTSAQKNPTAFYLCASSPWGERGSGYEQYFGPGTRLTVT.

CDR3 nucleotide sequence: TGTGCCAGCAGCCCTTGGGACAGGATAGAGACCCAGTACTTC. Translated, it gives CASSPWDRIETQYF. The genes are TRBV11-2 and TRBJ2-5, with 8 bases lining up with TRBD1. In germline, CDR1 is SGHAT, CDR2 FQNNGV. The CDR3 is made up of 14 amino acids. V dropped 5 bases and J dropped 4; count of bases not matched to a gene: 6. Full variable domain (rest looked up from reference TRBV11-2 and TRBJ2-5): EAGVAQSPRYKIIEKRQSVAFWCNPISGHATLYWYQQILGQGPKLLIQFQNNGVVDDSQLPKDRFSAERLKGVDSTLKIQPAKLEDSAVYLCASSPWDRIETQYFGPGTRLLVL.

The genes are TRBV5-6 and TRBJ1-1; no firm D call. The length of the CDR3 is 15 residues. V was trimmed by 1 base and J by 4 bases, leaving 14 bases between them. The germline V gene has CDR1 SGHDT and CDR2 YYEEEE. The CDR3 region is CASSLRSTGGTEAFF. CDR3 DNA: TGTGCCAGCAGCTTGAGGTCCACGGGAGGCACTGAAGCTTTCTTT.